This record covers a single T cell receptor (beta chain). Its cognate antigen is unknown. This sample stems from a study of memory CD4+ T cells and cytomegalovirus serostatus. Study-wide background: Of the healthy Belgian adults, 9 or 10 were CMV seropositive and 20 to 30 seronegative.

The sort gate was single viable CD3+CD4+CD8-CD45RO+ cells for memory CD4+ T cells. Trimming cost V 4 bases and J 2 bases, with 9 bases left between them. Germline CDR1 reads SGHAT; CDR2 reads FQNNGV. CDR3 length: 13 amino acids. Whole-study results and caveats: The CMV-associated TCR signature appears largely within the CD4+ memory repertoire.

Data came from immunoSEQ multiplex PCR; TCRdb stores just in-frame clones and leaves some out. The sample lists roughly 48,000 clones; over 60% were seen once. The specimen was memory CD4+ T cells from blood. The chain combines TRBV11-2 with TRBJ2-7; D is ambiguous. The TCR was taken from an adult in good health and CMV-seropositive. CDR3 loop: CASSSLGTYEQYF. The CDR3 DNA reads as TGTGCCAGCAGCTCCTTGGGGACCTACGAGCAGTACTTC.